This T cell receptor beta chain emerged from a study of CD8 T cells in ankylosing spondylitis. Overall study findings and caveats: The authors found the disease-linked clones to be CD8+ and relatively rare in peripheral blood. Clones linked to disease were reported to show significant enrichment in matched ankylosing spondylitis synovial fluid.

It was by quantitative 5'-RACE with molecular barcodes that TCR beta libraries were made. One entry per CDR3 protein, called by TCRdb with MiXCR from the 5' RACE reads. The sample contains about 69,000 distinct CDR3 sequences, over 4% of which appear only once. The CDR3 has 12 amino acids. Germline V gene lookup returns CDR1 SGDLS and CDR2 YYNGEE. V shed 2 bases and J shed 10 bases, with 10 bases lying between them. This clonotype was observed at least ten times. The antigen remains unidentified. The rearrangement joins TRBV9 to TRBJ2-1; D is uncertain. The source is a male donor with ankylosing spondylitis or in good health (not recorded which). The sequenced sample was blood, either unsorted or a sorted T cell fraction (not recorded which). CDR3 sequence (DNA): TGTGCCAGCAGCGTGACGCCCGGGGAGCAGTTCTTC. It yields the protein CASSVTPGEQFF.